This T cell receptor beta chain was sequenced during a study of T-cell memory formation after mild COVID-19. Study conclusions and caveats: Cross-reactive memory appears to have joined, as suggested by some responding clones showing up in pre-infection memory. Shrinking CD4+ clones were chiefly CM and EM; CD8+ ones were chiefly EMRA. Among clones contracting day 15 to 85, CD4/CD8 was balanced, whereas later expanders leaned CD4+.

TCR alpha and TCR beta cDNA libraries carrying sample barcodes and UMIs were produced by 5'RACE using constant-segment primers. TCRdb processed the 5' RACE reads anew with MiXCR; each CDR3 protein has one entry. The data contain 350,000 to 500,000 distinct CDR3 sequences, around a quarter of them singletons. Per germline, CDR1 MNHEY and CDR2 SVGAGI. Trimming removed 2 bases from V and 0 bases from J, with 10 bases in between. This CDR3 region has 15 residues. In this sample, this clonotype turned up a few times. Its cognate antigen is unknown. The clonotype originates from an adult woman who had mild COVID-19 (a few samples of this study predate the infection). Cell type and time point are not known. The specimen sequenced was PBMCs or a T cell subset sorted from them (not recorded which). This chain uses TRBV6-5 with TRBJ1-1, with TRBD1 as a possible D gene (5 bases). The CDR3, as DNA: TGTGCCAGCAGTTACGAACCGGGGCTGAACACTGAAGCTTTCTTT. Translation gives CASSYEPGLNTEAFF.